This TCR beta chain derives from a study of blood T cell repertoires in COVID-19. Study background: Whether acute or convalescent, the COVID-19 samples came from the United States, Italy and Spain. Sources were T cells, B-cell-depleted T cells, or PBMCs; the material itself was cDNA or gDNA.

Enrolment of Seattle patients took place during active infection, and they were followed longitudinally. In the original workflow: Cell counts per sample came from amplifying reference gene primers. Measured with immunoSEQ multiplex PCR; TCRdb has only the in-frame clones, and not every one. For V, J and clone size, that table is used; D and trimming come from the DNA. The sample carries roughly 230,000 clones, around 89% recorded once. The CDR3 loop spans 16 amino acids. V was trimmed by 6 bases and J by 4 bases, leaving 17 bases between them. Germline V gene sequence: CDR1 SGHRS, CDR2 YFSETQ. This rearrangement joins TRBV5-1 to TRBJ1-6; D unresolved. This clonotype was obtained from a woman aged 55-69 years with COVID-19, enrolled during active disease. The sequenced sample consisted of peripheral blood. CDR3 nucleotides: TGCGCCAGCACTCGTTGGCAGGCGGGGTATAATTCACCCCTCCACTTT. It translates to CASTRWQAGYNSPLHF.